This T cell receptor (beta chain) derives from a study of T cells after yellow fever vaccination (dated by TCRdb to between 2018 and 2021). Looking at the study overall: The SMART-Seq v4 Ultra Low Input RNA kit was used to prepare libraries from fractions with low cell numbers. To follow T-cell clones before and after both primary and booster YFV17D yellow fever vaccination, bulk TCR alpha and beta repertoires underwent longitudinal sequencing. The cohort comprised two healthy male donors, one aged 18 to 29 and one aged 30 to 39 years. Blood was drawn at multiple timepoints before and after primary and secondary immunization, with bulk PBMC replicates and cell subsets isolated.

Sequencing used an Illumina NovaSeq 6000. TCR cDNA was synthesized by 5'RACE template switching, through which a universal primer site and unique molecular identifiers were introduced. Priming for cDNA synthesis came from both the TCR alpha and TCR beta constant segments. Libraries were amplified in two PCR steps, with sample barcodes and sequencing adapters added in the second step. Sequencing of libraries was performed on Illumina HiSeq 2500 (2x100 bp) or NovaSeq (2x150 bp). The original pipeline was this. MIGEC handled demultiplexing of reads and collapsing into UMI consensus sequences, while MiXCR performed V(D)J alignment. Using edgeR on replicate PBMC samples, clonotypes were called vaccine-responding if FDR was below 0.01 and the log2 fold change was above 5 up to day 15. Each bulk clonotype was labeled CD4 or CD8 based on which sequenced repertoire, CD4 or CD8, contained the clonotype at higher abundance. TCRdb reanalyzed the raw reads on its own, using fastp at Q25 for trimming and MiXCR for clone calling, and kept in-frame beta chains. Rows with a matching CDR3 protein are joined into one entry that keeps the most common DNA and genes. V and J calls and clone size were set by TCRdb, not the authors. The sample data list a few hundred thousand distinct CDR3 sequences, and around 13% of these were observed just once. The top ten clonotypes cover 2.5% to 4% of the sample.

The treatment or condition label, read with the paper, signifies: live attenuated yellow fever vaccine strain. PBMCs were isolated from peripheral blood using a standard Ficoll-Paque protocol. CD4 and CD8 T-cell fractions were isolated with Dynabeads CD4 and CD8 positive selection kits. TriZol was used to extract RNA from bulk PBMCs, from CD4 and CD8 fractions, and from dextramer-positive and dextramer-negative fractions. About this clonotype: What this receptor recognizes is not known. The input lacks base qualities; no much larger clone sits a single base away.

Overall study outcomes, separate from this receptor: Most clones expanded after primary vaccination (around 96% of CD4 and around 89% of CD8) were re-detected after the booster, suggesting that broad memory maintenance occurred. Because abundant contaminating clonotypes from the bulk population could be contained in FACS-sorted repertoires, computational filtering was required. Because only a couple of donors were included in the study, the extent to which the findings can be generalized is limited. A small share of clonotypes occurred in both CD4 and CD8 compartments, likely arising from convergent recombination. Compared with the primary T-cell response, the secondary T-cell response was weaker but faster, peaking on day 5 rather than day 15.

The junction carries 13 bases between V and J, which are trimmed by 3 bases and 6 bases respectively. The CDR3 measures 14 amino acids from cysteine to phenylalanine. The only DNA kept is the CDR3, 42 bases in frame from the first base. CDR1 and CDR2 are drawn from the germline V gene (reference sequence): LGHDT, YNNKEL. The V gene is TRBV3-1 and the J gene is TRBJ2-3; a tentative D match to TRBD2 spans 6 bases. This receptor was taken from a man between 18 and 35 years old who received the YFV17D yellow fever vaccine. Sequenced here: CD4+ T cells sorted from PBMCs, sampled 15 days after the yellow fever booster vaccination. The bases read TGTGCCAGCAGCCAGACGGGAGCAAGGGATACGCAGTATTTT. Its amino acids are CASSQTGARDTQYF.